The 10 T cell receptor beta chains below come from one sample, sequenced in a study of T cell clonotyping in hematopoietic cell transplantation. The method was immunoSEQ multiplex PCR; TCRdb's version includes in-frame clones alone and lacks a portion of them. The sample yields roughly 15,000 clones, over 75% seen once. The sample was peripheral blood mononuclear cells. All receptors derive from a woman aged 40-49 years in good health. Some clones in this sample may be carry-over from other donors' samples.

This clone appeared a single time. The CDR3: CASSLGGRYEQYF. The CDR3 nucleotides read TGTGCCAGCAGCTTGGGGGGGCGGTACGAGCAGTACTTC. This chain connects TRBV5-6 to TRBJ2-7, with D perhaps matching TRBD1 (6 bases). There are 13 residues in the CDR3. V lost 0 bases to trimming and J lost 4 bases, with 8 bases between them. The germline gives CDR1 SGHDT, CDR2 YYEEEE.

The V gene is TRBV7-9, the J gene TRBJ1-3; a possible D gene is TRBD1 (5 bases). Trimming cost V 2 bases and J 0 bases, with 8 bases left between them. The germline gives CDR1 SEHNR, CDR2 FQNEAQ (reference sequence). The CDR3 loop spans 15 amino acids. The CDR3 loop is CASSLHGTSGNTIYF. In DNA, the CDR3 is TGTGCCAGCAGCTTACACGGGACCTCTGGAAACACCATATATTTT.

The V call is TRBV28, the J call TRBJ2-3; unclear D gene. The CDR3 contains 13 residues. CDR1 MDHEN and CDR2 SYDVKM come from the germline V gene. Deletions cut 4 bases from V and 4 bases from J, with 9 bases between. CDR3 sequence: CASSYAPSDTQYF. CDR3 bases: TGTGCCAGCAGTTACGCCCCGTCAGATACGCAGTATTTT.

This clone has more than one count but fewer than ten. J is TRBJ2-1 and V is TRBV5-1; maybe TRBD2 (7 bases). V was shortened by 0 bases and J by 5 bases, with 12 bases between the two germline ends. Germline CDR1 SGHRS, CDR2 YFSETQ. The CDR3 has 15 amino acids. The CDR3 DNA reads as TGCGCCAGCAGCTTGGTGGGAGGGGGAAACAATGAGCAGTTCTTC. It translates to CASSLVGGGNNEQFF. The full variable domain, in which reference TRBV5-1 and TRBJ2-1 provide the parts outside the CDR3, is KAGVTQTPRYLIKTRGQQVTLSCSPISGHRSVSWYQQTPGQGLQFLFEYFSETQRNKGNFPGRFSGRQFSNSRSEMNVSTLELGDSALYLCASSLVGGGNNEQFFGPGTRLTVL.

This clone was found a few times. The genes are TRBV27 and TRBJ2-2; the D is unclear. Germline V gene sequence: CDR1 MNHEY, CDR2 SMNVEV (reference sequence). The V gene lost 2 bases and the J gene lost 5 bases, with 6 bases spanning the gap. This CDR3 has 13 residues. The CDR3 spells CASSLRVTGELFF. The CDR3 region has the DNA TGTGCCAGCAGTTTAAGGGTGACCGGGGAGCTGTTTTTT.

The V gene is TRBV9, the J gene TRBJ2-3, with D possibly being TRBD2 (5 bases). CDR3 length: 16 residues. Trimming stripped 2 bases from V and 2 bases from J, with 15 bases between. Germline values: CDR1 SGDLS, CDR2 YYNGEE. The DNA of the CDR3 is TGTGCCAGCAGCGTTTTGGCGGGTGAGACCACAGATACGCAGTATTTT. It yields the protein CASSVLAGETTDTQYF.

This chain uses TRBV10-3 with TRBJ1-5; maybe TRBD1 (5 bases). CDR1 and CDR2 (germline): ENHRY, SYGVKD. The CDR3 covers 16 residues. Trimming pared 0 bases from V and 5 bases from J, leaving 14 bases between. CDR3: CAISESTWRGDQPQHF. The CDR3, as DNA: TGTGCCATCAGTGAGTCGACATGGCGGGGGGATCAGCCCCAGCATTTT.

The chain couples TRBV27 to TRBJ2-1; no firm D call. The CDR3 consists of 15 residues. Trimming took 1 base from V and 7 from J, leaving 14 bases between them. Looked up from germline, CDR1 is MNHEY and CDR2 is SMNVEV (reference sequence). The CDR3 sequence is CASSLYRAASNEQFF. For the CDR3, the DNA is TGTGCCAGCAGTTTATACCGGGCGGCTTCTAATGAGCAGTTCTTC.

This clone was seen just once. The chain carries TRBV27 and TRBJ2-7; D uncertain. Trimming cost V 6 bases and J 2 bases, with 17 bases left between them. This CDR3 region has 15 residues. CDR1 MNHEY and CDR2 SMNVEV come from the germline V gene (reference sequence). CDR3 loop: CASRSWAGQAYEQYF. The CDR3, as DNA: TGTGCCAGCAGATCATGGGCAGGCCAGGCCTACGAGCAGTACTTC.

The rearrangement joins TRBV5-1 to TRBJ2-1; 11 nucleotides align to TRBD2. Looked up from germline, CDR1 is SGHRS and CDR2 is YFSETQ. The V and J ends lost 0 bases and 5 bases, in that order; junction bases with no gene match: 7. CDR3 length: 17 residues. CDR3 in DNA: TGCGCCAGCAGCTTGGTAATAGCGGGAGGGCCTGACAATGAGCAGTTCTTC. Translated, it gives CASSLVIAGGPDNEQFF.